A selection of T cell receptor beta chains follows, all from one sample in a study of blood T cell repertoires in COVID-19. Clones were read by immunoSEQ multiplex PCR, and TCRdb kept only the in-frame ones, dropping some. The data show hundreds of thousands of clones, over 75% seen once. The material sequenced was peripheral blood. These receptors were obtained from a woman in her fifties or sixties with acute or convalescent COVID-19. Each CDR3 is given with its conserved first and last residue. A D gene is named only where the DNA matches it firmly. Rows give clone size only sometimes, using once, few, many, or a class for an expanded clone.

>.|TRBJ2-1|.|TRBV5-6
CASSLSGAYNEQFF
TGTGCCAGCAGCCTCAGTGGGGCATACAATGAGCAGTTCTTC
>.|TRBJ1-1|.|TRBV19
CASSIVRTEAFF
TGTGCCAGTAGTATCGTCCGGACTGAAGCTTTCTTT
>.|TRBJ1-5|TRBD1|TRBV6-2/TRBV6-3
CASSYTRDRGWQPQHF
TGTGCCAGCAGTTACACCCGGGACAGGGGGTGGCAGCCCCAGCATTTT
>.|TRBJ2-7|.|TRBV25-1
CASSPWTNGYEQYF
TGTGCCAGCAGTCCTTGGACAAACGGCTACGAGCAGTACTTC
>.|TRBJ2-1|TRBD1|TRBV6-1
CASSEGVRQGGDEQFF
TGTGCCAGCAGTGAAGGAGTTAGACAGGGTGGGGATGAGCAGTTCTTC
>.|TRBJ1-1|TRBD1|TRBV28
CASSYDRVRTEAFF
TGTGCCAGCAGTTATGACAGGGTGAGGACTGAAGCTTTCTTT
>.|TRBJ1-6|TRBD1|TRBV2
CASRIPRQGLYNSPLHF
TGTGCCAGCCGTATCCCACGACAGGGACTTTATAATTCACCCCTCCACTTT
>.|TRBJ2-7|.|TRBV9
CASSVVASSYEQYF
TGTGCCAGCAGCGTAGTCGCTAGCTCCTACGAGCAGTACTTC
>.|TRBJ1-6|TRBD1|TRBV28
CASSPIGQGSRPLHF
TGTGCCAGCAGTCCAATCGGACAGGGCTCAAGACCCCTCCACTTT
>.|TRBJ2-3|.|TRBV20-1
CSAYTDTQYF
TGCAGTGCCTACACAGATACGCAGTATTTT
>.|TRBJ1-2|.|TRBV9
CASSVGGGLWYGYTF
TGTGCCAGCAGCGTAGGGGGAGGCCTTTGGTATGGCTACACCTTC
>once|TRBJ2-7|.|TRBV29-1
CSVEDIETAGEQYF
TGCAGCGTTGAAGACATTGAGACAGCCGGCGAGCAGTACTTC
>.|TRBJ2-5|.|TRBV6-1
CASSEALPGAQETQYF
TGTGCCAGCAGTGAAGCGCTTCCTGGAGCCCAAGAGACCCAGTACTTC
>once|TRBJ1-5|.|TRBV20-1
CSAKGNQPQHF
TGCAGTGCTAAGGGGAATCAGCCCCAGCATTTT
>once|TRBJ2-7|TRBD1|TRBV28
CASRLGQLSYEQYF
TGTGCCAGCAGATTGGGACAGCTCTCCTACGAGCAGTACTTC
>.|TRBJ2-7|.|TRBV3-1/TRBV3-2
CASSQELWIGADYEQYF
TGTGCCAGCAGCCAAGAATTGTGGATAGGGGCAGACTACGAGCAGTACTTC
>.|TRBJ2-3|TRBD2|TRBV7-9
CASSSPSGRTDTQYF
TGTGCCAGCAGCTCCCCTAGCGGGAGAACAGATACGCAGTATTTT
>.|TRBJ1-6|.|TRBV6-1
CASSEGGVNSPLHF
TGTGCCAGCAGTGAGGGGGGGGTTAATTCACCCCTCCACTTT
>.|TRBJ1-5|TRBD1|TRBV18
CASSPTGTGGQPQHF
TGTGCCAGCTCACCGACCGGGACAGGAGGACAGCCCCAGCATTTT
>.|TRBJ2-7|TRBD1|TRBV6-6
CASSSDRVREQYF
TGTGCCAGCAGTTCGGACAGGGTAAGGGAGCAGTACTTC
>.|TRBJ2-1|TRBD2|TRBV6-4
CASSSGTSLRPINEQFF
TGTGCCAGCAGTTCCGGGACTAGTCTCCGCCCCATCAATGAGCAGTTCTTC
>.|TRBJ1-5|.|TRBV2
CASSLGGGPQPQHF
TGTGCCAGCAGTTTGGGGGGAGGGCCTCAGCCCCAGCATTTT
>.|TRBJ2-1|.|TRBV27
CASSFIRAGRGEQFF
TGTGCCAGCAGTTTTATCCGCGCGGGGCGCGGGGAGCAGTTCTTC
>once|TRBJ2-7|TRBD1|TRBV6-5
CASSQYRGHYEQYF
TGTGCCAGCAGTCAGTACAGGGGGCATTACGAGCAGTACTTC
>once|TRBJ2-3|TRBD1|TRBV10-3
CAIRAQGQGTDTQYF
TGTGCCATCAGGGCCCAAGGACAGGGCACAGATACGCAGTATTTT
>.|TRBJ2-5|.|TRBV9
CASSTPQGTQYF
TGTGCCAGCTCAACCCCCCAGGGGACCCAGTACTTC
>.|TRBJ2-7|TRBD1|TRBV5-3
CARSGPGQESSYEQYF
TGTGCCAGAAGCGGACCGGGACAGGAGAGCTCCTACGAGCAGTACTTC
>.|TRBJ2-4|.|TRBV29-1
CSAAGEGAKNIQYF
TGCAGCGCAGCAGGGGAGGGCGCCAAAAACATTCAGTACTTC
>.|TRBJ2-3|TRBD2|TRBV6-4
CASSDLAGVPQYF
TGTGCCAGCAGTGACCTAGCGGGGGTACCACAGTATTTT
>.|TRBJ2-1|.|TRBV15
CATSRDTLGSSYNEQFF
TGTGCCACCAGCAGAGATACCTTGGGCAGCTCCTACAATGAGCAGTTCTTC
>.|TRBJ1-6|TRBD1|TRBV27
CASKMDRTGANSPLHF
TGTGCCAGCAAAATGGACCGGACAGGGGCGAATTCACCCCTCCACTTT
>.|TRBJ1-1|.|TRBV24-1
CATSDLGGEAFF
TGTGCCACCAGTGATTTAGGGGGAGAAGCTTTCTTT
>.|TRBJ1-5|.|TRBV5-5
CASSPAPQPNQPQHF
TGTGCCAGCAGCCCGGCCCCACAGCCCAATCAGCCCCAGCATTTT
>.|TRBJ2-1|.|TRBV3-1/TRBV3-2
CASSQDQTPGMRQFF
TGTGCCAGCAGCCAAGATCAAACCCCCGGGATGCGGCAGTTCTTC
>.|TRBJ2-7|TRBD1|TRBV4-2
CASSQDQDRGIYEQYF
TGTGCCAGCAGCCAAGATCAGGACAGGGGGATCTACGAGCAGTACTTC
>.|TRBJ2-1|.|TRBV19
CASRASDYYYNEQFF
TGTGCCAGTAGGGCATCAGACTACTACTACAATGAGCAGTTCTTC
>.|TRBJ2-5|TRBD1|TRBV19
CASSGTGGAETQYF
TGTGCCAGTAGTGGGACAGGGGGCGCGGAGACCCAGTACTTC
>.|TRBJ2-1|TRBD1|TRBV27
CASSKRQGAYEQFF
TGTGCCAGCAGTAAAAGACAGGGGGCATATGAGCAGTTCTTC
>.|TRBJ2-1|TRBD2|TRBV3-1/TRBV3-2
CASSQGLAGGQSYNEQFF
TGTGCCAGCAGCCAAGGGTTAGCGGGGGGGCAATCCTACAATGAGCAGTTCTTC
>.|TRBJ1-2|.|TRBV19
CASSIDAGFISYGYTF
TGTGCCAGTAGTATAGATGCAGGATTCATTTCTTATGGCTACACCTTC
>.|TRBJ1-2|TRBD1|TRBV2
CASSVRQGAGGYTF
TGTGCCAGCAGTGTTCGACAGGGGGCGGGAGGCTACACCTTC
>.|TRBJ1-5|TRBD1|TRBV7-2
CASSLRTGPLGSNQPQHF
TGTGCCAGCAGCTTAAGGACAGGGCCGCTGGGGAGCAATCAGCCCCAGCATTTT
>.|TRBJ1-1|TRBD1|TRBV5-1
CASSYTGGTEAFF
TGCGCCAGCAGCTATACAGGGGGCACTGAAGCTTTCTTT
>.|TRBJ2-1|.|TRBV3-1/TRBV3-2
CASSQGPYNEQFF
TGTGCCAGCAGCCAAGGGCCCTACAATGAGCAGTTCTTC
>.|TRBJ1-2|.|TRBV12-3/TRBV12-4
CASSGTSHGYTF
TGTGCCAGCAGTGGGACAAGCCATGGCTACACCTTC
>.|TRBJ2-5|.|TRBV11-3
CASSHDGPQETQYF
TGTGCCAGCAGCCACGATGGGCCCCAAGAGACCCAGTACTTC
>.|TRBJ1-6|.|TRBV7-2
CASSLIMLGESPLHF
TGTGCCAGCAGCTTAATAATGCTCGGGGAATCACCCCTCCACTTT
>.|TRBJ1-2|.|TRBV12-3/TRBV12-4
CASGLYGYTF
TGTGCCAGCGGCCTCTATGGCTACACCTTC
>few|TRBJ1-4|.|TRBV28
CASSLLGATTNEKLFF
TGTGCCAGCAGTTTACTGGGGGCGACAACTAATGAAAAACTGTTTTTT
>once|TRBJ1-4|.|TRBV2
CASRGGTNEKLFF
TGTGCCAGCCGAGGAGGAACTAATGAAAAACTGTTTTTT
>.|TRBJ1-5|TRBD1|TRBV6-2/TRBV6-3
CASSFSTGISNQPQHF
TGTGCCAGCAGTTTCTCGACAGGGATAAGCAATCAGCCCCAGCATTTT
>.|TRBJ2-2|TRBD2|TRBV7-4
CASSPPSGQTNTGELFF
TGTGCCAGCAGCCCGCCTAGCGGGCAAACGAACACCGGGGAGCTGTTTTTT
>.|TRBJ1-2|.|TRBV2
CASTDNTGFGYTF
TGTGCCAGCACGGACAATACAGGGTTCGGCTACACCTTC